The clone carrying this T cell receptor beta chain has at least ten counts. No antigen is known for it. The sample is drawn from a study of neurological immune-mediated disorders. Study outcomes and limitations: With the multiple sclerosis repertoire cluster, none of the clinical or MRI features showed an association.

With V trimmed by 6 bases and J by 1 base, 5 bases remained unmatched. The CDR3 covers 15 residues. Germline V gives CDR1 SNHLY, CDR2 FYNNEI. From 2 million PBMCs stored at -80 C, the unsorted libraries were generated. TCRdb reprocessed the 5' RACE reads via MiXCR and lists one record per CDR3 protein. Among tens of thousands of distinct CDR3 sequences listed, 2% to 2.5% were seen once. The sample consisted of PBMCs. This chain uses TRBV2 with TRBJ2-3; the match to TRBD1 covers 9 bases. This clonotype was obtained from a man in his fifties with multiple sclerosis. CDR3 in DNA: TGTGCCAGCAGAGCCCGGGACAGGGGCACAGATACGCAGTATTTT. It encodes CASRARDRGTDTQYF.